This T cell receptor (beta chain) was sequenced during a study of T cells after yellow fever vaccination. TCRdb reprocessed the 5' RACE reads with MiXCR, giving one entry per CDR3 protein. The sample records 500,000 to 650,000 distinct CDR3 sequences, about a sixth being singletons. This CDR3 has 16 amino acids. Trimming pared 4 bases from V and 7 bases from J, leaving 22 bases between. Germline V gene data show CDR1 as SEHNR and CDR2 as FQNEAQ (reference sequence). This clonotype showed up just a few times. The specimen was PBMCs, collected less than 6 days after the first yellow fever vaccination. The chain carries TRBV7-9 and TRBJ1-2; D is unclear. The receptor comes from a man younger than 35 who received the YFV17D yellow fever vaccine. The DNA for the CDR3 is TGTGCCAGCAGCTCGGCACTCATTGATCCCCTTAGTGGCTACACCTTC. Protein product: CASSSALIDPLSGYTF.